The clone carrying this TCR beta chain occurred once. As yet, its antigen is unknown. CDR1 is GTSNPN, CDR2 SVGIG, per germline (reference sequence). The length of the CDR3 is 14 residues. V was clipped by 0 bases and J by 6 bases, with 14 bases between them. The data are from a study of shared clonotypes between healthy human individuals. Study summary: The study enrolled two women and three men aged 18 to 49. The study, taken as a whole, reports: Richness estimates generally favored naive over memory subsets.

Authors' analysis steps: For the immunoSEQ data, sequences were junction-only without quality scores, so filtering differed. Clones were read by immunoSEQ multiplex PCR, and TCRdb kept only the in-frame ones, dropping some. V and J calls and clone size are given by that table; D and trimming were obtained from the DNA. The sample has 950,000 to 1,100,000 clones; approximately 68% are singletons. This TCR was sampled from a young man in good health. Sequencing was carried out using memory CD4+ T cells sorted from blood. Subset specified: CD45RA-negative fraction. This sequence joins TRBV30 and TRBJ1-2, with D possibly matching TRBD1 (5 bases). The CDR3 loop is CAWSVSLTDHGYTF. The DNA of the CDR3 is TGTGCCTGGAGTGTATCTTTGACAGACCATGGCTACACCTTC.